The subject of this entry is one TCR beta chain. Its antigen is not identified. A much larger clone lies one base from this, so it may be a read error. This CDR3 is 14 amino acids long. V gave up 6 bases and J gave up 2 bases; unmatched junction bases: 7. The germline V gene has CDR1 SEHNR and CDR2 FQNEAQ (reference sequence). The sample originates from a study of Graves' ophthalmopathy and Graves' hyperthyroidism. Study conclusions and caveats: The model reached 70.59% sensitivity and roughly 72% specificity for predicting ophthalmopathy progression. Detected in blood as well were most expanded thyroid clonotypes with frequency above 0.001. Ophthalmopathy and stable hyperthyroidism were discriminated by a 13-signature model, with around 88% sensitivity and 81.08% specificity.

Amplifying from RNA transcripts, the study obtained TCR beta CDR3 regions. HTBI-primed first-round RT-PCR preceded second-round multiplex PCR. TCRdb reprocessed the multiplex PCR reads via MiXCR and lists one record per CDR3 protein. The repertoire includes over a million distinct CDR3 sequences, about two fifths of them detected once, and roughly 10% sits in the top ten. The sequencing input was peripheral blood or thyroid tissue (not recorded which). This TCR was recovered from an adult man with Graves' hyperthyroidism. The rearrangement joins TRBV7-9 to TRBJ2-7; 7 bases line up with TRBD1. The chain's CDR3 is CASRPTGTAYEQYF. CDR3 bases: TGTGCCAGCAGGCCAACCGGGACAGCCTACGAGCAGTACTTC.